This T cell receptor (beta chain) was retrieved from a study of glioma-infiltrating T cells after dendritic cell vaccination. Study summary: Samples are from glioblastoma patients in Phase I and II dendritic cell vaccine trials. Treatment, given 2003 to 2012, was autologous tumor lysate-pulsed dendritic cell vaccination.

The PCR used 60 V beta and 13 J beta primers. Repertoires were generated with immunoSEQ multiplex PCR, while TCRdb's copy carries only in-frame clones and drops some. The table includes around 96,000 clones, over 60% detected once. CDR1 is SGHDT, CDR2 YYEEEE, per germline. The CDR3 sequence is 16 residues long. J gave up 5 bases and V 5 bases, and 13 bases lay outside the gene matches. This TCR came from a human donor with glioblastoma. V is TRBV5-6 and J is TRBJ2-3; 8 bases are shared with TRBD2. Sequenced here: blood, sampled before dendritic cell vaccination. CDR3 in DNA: TGTGCCAGCAGGATCACCGGGACTAGTGTTGGAGATACGCAGTATTTT. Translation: CASRITGTSVGDTQYF.